This TCR beta chain was profiled in a study of cytomegalovirus exposure and HLA in healthy donors. Notes on this clone: What it recognizes is unknown.

V lost 2 bases and J lost 0, with 14 bases in between. The CDR3 spans 15 residues. The germline V gene encodes CDR1 SQVTM and CDR2 ANQGSEA. Study findings and constraints: In a later analysis, an Asian-associated ancestry cluster reportedly showed fewer N-insertions than the approximately 700-donor mean.

The PCR ran on 60 Vbeta and 13 Jbeta primers. The assay was immunoSEQ multiplex PCR, and TCRdb's table has in-frame clones only and misses some. The sample lists under 200,000 clones; around 83% were seen once. The sample taken for sequencing was PBMCs. V usage is TRBV29-1 and J usage is TRBJ2-7; D might be TRBD2 (6 bases). The source is a girl aged 2 to 10 in good health and CMV-seropositive. In nucleotides, the CDR3 is TGCAGCGTTGAATACCGGCGGGGCGGCTCCTACGAGCAGTACTTC. This encodes CSVEYRRGGSYEQYF.